This TCR beta chain was recorded in a study of vaccination and CD4 T cells after COVID-19. The overall study: Every culture used as a control got a CEFX pool, an HIV-1 Nef pool, or no peptide.

Indicated treatment: approximately nine-day PBMC culture with coronavirus spike peptide pools or control peptides (ViraFEST assay). Study-wide findings and caveats: It was observed that, in convalescent patients, a median around 90% of reactive clones arose only post-vaccination.

The CDR3 sequence is 16 residues long. From germline, CDR1 is KGHDR and CDR2 SFDVKD. J lost 2 bases, V lost 0 bases, and 3 bases had no gene match. The Oncomine TCR Beta short-read assay was applied to DNA of cultured CD4+ T cells. In this case, cultured CD4+ T cells provided the extracted genomic DNA. Each CDR3 protein is one row after TCRdb ran MiXCR on the PCR reads. The sample holds about 19,000 distinct CDR3 sequences, roughly 23% seen once. This clonotype came up a few times. The antigen remains unidentified. The gene calls are TRBV24-1 and TRBJ2-3; 8 bases fit TRBD1. This clonotype originated in a human donor with COVID-19. Sequenced sample: cultured CD4+ T cells from blood. CDR3 region: CATSDLGGQDTDTQYF. The CDR3 DNA reads TGTGCCACCAGTGATTTGGGGGGACAGGACACAGATACGCAGTATTTT.